These 25 T cell receptor beta chains were sequenced from one sample in a study of identical twins. MiXCR was run by TCRdb on the 5' RACE reads, yielding one entry per CDR3 protein. The repertoire holds roughly 230,000 distinct CDR3 sequences, with about 8.3% as singletons. The same data also contributed to another study, on yellow fever vaccine responses in identical twins.

Material: CD8+ T cells sorted from blood. Receptors originate from a woman aged 18-35 years in good health.

This clonotype has a count of ten or more. In DNA form, the CDR3 reads TGCAGCGTTGAGGGTCCAGGTGAAGATACGCAGTATTTT. Its protein is CSVEGPGEDTQYF. The chain links TRBV29-1 to TRBJ2-3; D unresolved. V dropped 3 bases and J dropped 5 bases, with 12 bases sitting between them. This CDR3 has 13 residues. CDR1 is SQVTM, CDR2 ANQGSEA, per germline.

The chain couples TRBV10-3 to TRBJ2-5; TRBD2 might be the D (6 bases). The CDR3 sequence is 15 residues long. CDR1 ENHRY and CDR2 SYGVKD come from the germline V gene. V was cut by 5 bases and J by 2 bases, with 15 bases left in between. The CDR3 protein is CAISPGGALQETQYF. The CDR3 DNA sequence: TGTGCCATCAGTCCCGGGGGTGCTTTGCAAGAGACCCAGTACTTC.

This clonotype turned up a few times. The chain links TRBV4-3 to TRBJ2-7; D is perhaps TRBD2 (5 bases). The germline gives CDR1 LGHNA, CDR2 YSLEER. V lost 0 bases to trimming and J lost 2 bases, with 11 bases between them. CDR3 length: 15 residues. Here the CDR3 reads CASSQERLSTYEQYF. The CDR3 nucleotides read TGCGCCAGCAGCCAAGAAAGACTATCGACCTACGAGCAGTACTTC.

This clonotype was seen a handful of times. V usage is TRBV4-3 and J usage is TRBJ1-1, with D tentatively TRBD1 (6 bases). This CDR3 has 15 residues. With 3 bases removed from V and 6 bases from J, the gap between germline ends came to 17 bases. In germline, CDR1 is LGHNA, CDR2 YSLEER. CDR3: CASSQGLMGQSEAFF. The CDR3 bases are TGCGCCAGCAGCCAGGGTCTGATGGGACAATCTGAAGCTTTCTTT.

The chain recombines TRBV4-3 with TRBJ2-7; 7 nucleotides line up with TRBD2. The V gene end was trimmed by 0 bases and the J gene end by 2 bases; junction bases not matched to a gene: 4. This CDR3 has 15 residues. Germline V gene data show CDR1 as LGHNA and CDR2 as YSLEER. CDR3 in amino acids: CASSQDMAGAYEQYF. In DNA form, the CDR3 reads TGCGCCAGCAGCCAAGATATGGCGGGGGCCTACGAGCAGTACTTC.

This clonotype was detected a few times. The chain is built from TRBV4-3 and TRBJ2-7, with unresolved D. Germline CDR1 reads LGHNA; CDR2 reads YSLEER. Trimming took off 0 bases at V and 2 bases at J, with 14 bases between the two ends. The CDR3 consists of 16 residues. The CDR3 loop is CASSQEANPPPYEQYF. CDR3 DNA sequence: TGCGCCAGCAGCCAAGAGGCCAATCCCCCCCCCTACGAGCAGTACTTC.

Only a few counts were recorded for this clonotype. The V call is TRBV6-2 or TRBV6-3, the J call TRBJ2-1; tentatively, D is TRBD1 (5 bases). V was trimmed by 7 bases and J by 7 bases, leaving 14 bases between them. The CDR3 length is 13 residues. Germline loops: CDR1 MNHEY, CDR2 SVGEGT. This chain's CDR3 is CASTQGWRNEQFF. The CDR3, as DNA: TGTGCCAGCACCCAGGGCTGGCGGAATGAGCAGTTCTTC.

This clonotype came up a few times. V is TRBV7-6 and J is TRBJ1-1; no reliable D call. Trimming cost V 1 base and J 1 base, with 10 bases left between them. The CDR3 has 15 residues. In germline, CDR1 is SGHVS, CDR2 FNYEAQ. The CDR3 nucleotides are TGTGCCAGCAGCTTAGGCGCGAGCCGGAACACTGAAGCTTTCTTT. The encoded protein is CASSLGASRNTEAFF.

A few counts support this clonotype. CDR3 sequence: CASSTNNLRGFGRTEAFF. For the CDR3, the DNA is TGTGCCAGTAGTACAAACAACCTCAGGGGGTTTGGGCGAACTGAAGCTTTCTTT. The chain employs TRBV19 and TRBJ1-1; 7 bases match TRBD1. The ends lost 4 bases at V and 5 bases at J; junction bases unmatched: 19. The CDR3 covers 18 residues. CDR1 and CDR2 (germline): LNHDA, SQIVND (reference sequence).

The chain recombines TRBV14 with TRBJ2-1; D gene ambiguous. V dropped 0 bases and J dropped 3 bases, with 12 bases sitting between them. CDR1 and CDR2 from the germline V gene are SGHDN and FVKESK. The CDR3 has 16 residues. The CDR3 DNA reads as TGTGCCAGCAGCCAAGAACGCGGTAGCTTCTACAATGAGCAGTTCTTC. Amino acids: CASSQERGSFYNEQFF.

This clonotype was seen more than once but under ten times. The J gene is TRBJ2-1, the V gene TRBV6-2 or TRBV6-3, with D possibly being TRBD1 (5 bases). The CDR3 spans 13 residues. Germline CDR1 reads MNHEY; CDR2 reads SVGEGT. The V end lost 5 bases, the J end lost 7 bases, and 12 bases lay between the germline ends. The CDR3 loop reads CASSPGSWNEQFF. In DNA, the CDR3 is TGTGCCAGCAGTCCAGGGTCGTGGAATGAGCAGTTCTTC.

The V and J genes are TRBV4-2 and TRBJ2-1; D is perhaps TRBD1 (6 bases). The V and J ends lost 0 bases and 0 bases respectively, with 15 bases between them. Germline CDR1 and CDR2: LGHNA and YNFKEQ. The CDR3 covers 18 residues. The CDR3 region has the DNA TGTGCCAGCAGCCAAGAAGTGGGGGCGGTGAGCTCCTACAATGAGCAGTTCTTC. This encodes CASSQEVGAVSSYNEQFF.

This clonotype is medium-sized. This rearrangement joins TRBV4-3 to TRBJ2-7; no definite D call. V was pared by 0 bases and J by 6 bases, with 9 bases between. The germline CDR1 and CDR2 sequences are LGHNA and YSLEER. CDR3 size: 13 residues. The chain's CDR3 is CASSQDEWGEQYF. CDR3 DNA sequence: TGCGCCAGCAGCCAAGATGAATGGGGCGAGCAGTACTTC.

This clonotype was observed at least ten times. J is TRBJ2-7 and V is TRBV24-1; perhaps D is TRBD1 or TRBD2 (5 bases each). The germline V gene encodes CDR1 KGHDR and CDR2 SFDVKD. V gave up 1 base and J gave up 7 bases, with 16 bases separating them. The CDR3 spans 15 residues. CDR3 protein: CATSDFGTSLAEQYF. The CDR3, as DNA: TGTGCCACCAGTGATTTCGGGACCAGCTTAGCAGAGCAGTACTTC.

The chain is built from TRBV29-1 and TRBJ2-6; D gene ambiguous. Germline V gene lookup returns CDR1 SQVTM and CDR2 ANQGSEA. The V end was cut by 4 bases, the J end by 2 bases, with 6 bases between. This CDR3 spans 13 amino acids. The CDR3 bases are TGCAGCGTTGTTTTACCTGGGGCCAACGTCCTGACTTTC. Its protein is CSVVLPGANVLTF.

Only a few counts were recorded for this clonotype. The chain carries TRBV7-3 and TRBJ2-2; 12 bases line up with TRBD2. Germline lookup yields CDR1 SGHTA and CDR2 FQGTGA. Trimming took 2 bases from V and 3 from J; bases not matched to a gene: 7. CDR3 length: 18 residues. CDR3 protein: CASSLVLAGGPHTGELFF. For the CDR3, the DNA is TGTGCCAGCAGCTTAGTCCTAGCGGGGGGGCCTCACACCGGGGAGCTGTTTTTT.

The chain couples TRBV7-3 to TRBJ2-2, with D hard to call. V lost 0 bases and J 7 bases, leaving 6 bases between the germline ends. This CDR3 has 13 amino acids. Germline assignment: CDR1 SGHTA and CDR2 FQGTGA. The CDR3 DNA sequence: TGTGCCAGCAGCTTAACACTGGGCGGGGAGCTGTTTTTT. This translates into CASSLTLGGELFF. The complete variable domain, with remaining parts taken from reference TRBV7-3 and TRBJ2-2, reads GAGVSQTPSNKVTEKGKYVELRCDPISGHTALYWYRQSLGQGPEFLIYFQGTGAADDSGLPNDRFFAVRPEGSVSTLKIQRTERGDSAVYLCASSLTLGGELFFGEGSRLTVL.

A few counts support this clonotype. The junction does not match germline at one end; this may be a read error. V gene TRBV6-1 combines with J gene TRBJ2-7; perhaps TRBD2 as D (5 bases). CDR1 and CDR2 (germline): MNHNS, SASEGT. The length of the CDR3 is 13 residues. The chain's CDR3 is CASSDTFDYEGCF. In nucleotides, the CDR3 is TGTGCCAGCAGTGATACATTTGACTACGAGGGATGCTTC.

The CDR3 sequence: CASSYSSASGGHEQYF. The CDR3 nucleotides are TGTGCCAGCAGTTACTCTTCGGCTAGCGGGGGCCACGAGCAGTACTTC. The chain combines TRBV6-5 with TRBJ2-7; 10 bases match TRBD2. The junction had 7 bases not matched to a gene; V was cut back by 0 bases and J by 5 bases. Germline V lookup: CDR1 MNHEY, CDR2 SVGAGI. The CDR3 is 16 amino acids.

J is TRBJ2-7 and V is TRBV28, with 9 bases aligning to TRBD1. This CDR3 is built from 16 residues. The V segment lost 2 bases and the J segment 3 bases; nucleotides outside the gene matches: 8. The V gene's germline CDR1 is MDHEN and CDR2 SYDVKM. For the CDR3, the DNA is TGTGCCAGCAGTTTACTCGGGACAGGGCTCGACTACGAGCAGTACTTC. Translation gives CASSLLGTGLDYEQYF.

This clonotype came up many times. The chain carries TRBV12-3 or TRBV12-4 and TRBJ1-2; possibly TRBD1 for D (5 bases). The CDR3 covers 12 residues. The V gene lost 5 bases and the J gene lost 4 bases, with 8 bases spanning the gap. In DNA, the CDR3 is TGTGCCAGCAGTACGGGACCCTATGGCTACACCTTC. Translated, it gives CASSTGPYGYTF.

The V call is TRBV6-5, the J call TRBJ2-7, with D unclear. There are 13 residues in the CDR3. Trimming took 7 bases from V and 0 from J, leaving 10 bases between them. Per the germline V gene, CDR1 is MNHEY and CDR2 is SVGAGI. CDR3 bases: TGTGCCAGCAAGTTGACAACCTCCTACGAGCAGTACTTC. This encodes CASKLTTSYEQYF.

The V call is TRBV29-1, the J call TRBJ2-7; TRBD1 matches at 7 bases. This CDR3 has 15 residues. Trimming removed 4 bases from V and 3 bases from J; junction bases left unmatched: 12. Germline V lookup: CDR1 SQVTM, CDR2 ANQGSEA. This CDR3 is CSVVLSMDRHYEQYF. CDR3 in DNA: TGCAGCGTTGTTCTGAGTATGGACAGGCACTACGAGCAGTACTTC.

The V gene is TRBV20-1, the J gene TRBJ1-1; D is ambiguous. The germline gives CDR1 DFQATT, CDR2 SNEGSKA (reference sequence). V lost 3 bases, J lost 0 bases, and 8 bases lay in between. This CDR3 comprises 13 residues. CDR3 bases: TGCAGTGCTAGGGACGGGCTGAACACTGAAGCTTTCTTT. Translating gives CSARDGLNTEAFF.

The rearrangement joins TRBV9 to TRBJ2-3, with 9 positions matching TRBD2. V shed 3 bases and J 6 bases; nucleotides not matched to a gene: 8. The CDR3 is made up of 15 amino acids. Looked up from germline, CDR1 is SGDLS and CDR2 is YYNGEE. DNA for the CDR3: TGTGCCAGCAGCGCCAGCGGGGGGCAGGCGGATACGCAGTATTTT. This translates into CASSASGGQADTQYF.